The 14 T cell receptor beta chains listed next were all sequenced from one sample in a study of CXCR3-negative and CXCR3-positive naive CD8 T cells. UMI-labeled 5' RACE yielded the TRB cDNA libraries. TCRdb re-analyzed the 5' RACE reads; it lists each CDR3 protein once, without DNA. The sample includes 50,000 to 60,000 distinct CDR3 sequences. What these receptors recognize is not known. Study observations and caveats: Naive cells that were CXCR3-positive had more hydrophobic TRB CDR3s (compared with CXCR3-negative naive cells).

Sequenced sample: naive CXCR3+ CD8+ T cells from blood. Subset defined: CD45RO-CCR7+CD27+CD95- naive CD8+ T cells expressing CXCR3 (TNR3+). The receptors were sampled from a human donor in good health. Some clones in this sample may be carry-over from other donors' samples.

The chain links TRBV20-1 to TRBJ2-3; TCRdb outputs TRBD1, but without DNA this stays unchecked. The CDR3 is made up of 14 amino acids. Per the germline V gene, CDR1 is DFQATT and CDR2 is SNEGSKA (reference sequence). The CDR3: CSAPSGVRTDTQYF.

The rearrangement links TRBV6-5 to TRBJ2-5; the TCRdb call, TRBD1, lacks DNA for checking. Germline assignment: CDR1 MNHEY and CDR2 SVGAGI. The CDR3 is 16 residues long. The CDR3: CASSNLRDRGQETQYF.

The CDR3 protein is CASGTFANTEAFF. The V gene is TRBV7-9, the J gene TRBJ1-1. The germline V gene encodes CDR1 SEHNR and CDR2 FQNEAQ (reference sequence). The CDR3 is 13 residues long. Together with reference TRBV7-9 and TRBJ1-1, the CDR3 gives the full variable domain: DTGVSQNPRHKITKRGQNVTFRCDPISEHNRLYWYRQTLGQGPEFLTYFQNEAQLEKSRLLSDRFSAERPKGSFSTLEIQRTEQGDSAMYLCASGTFANTEAFFGQGTRLTVV.

The rearrangement joins TRBV6-2 or TRBV6-3 to TRBJ1-1; checking the TCRdb D call of TRBD1 is not possible without DNA. The length of the CDR3 is 14 residues. Germline V CDR1 and CDR2: MNHEY, SVGEGT. The CDR3: CASRIQGILTEAFF.

The gene calls are TRBV3-1 and TRBJ2-4; no DNA is available, so the TRBD2 call from TCRdb remains unchecked. Germline V CDR1 and CDR2: LGHDT, YNNKEL (reference sequence). The CDR3 totals 18 residues. CDR3 amino acids: CASSQDDVSGGLKNIQYF. The variable domain in full, with the rest retrieved from reference TRBV3-1 and TRBJ2-4, is DTAVSQTPKYLVTQMGNDKSIKCEQNLGHDTMYWYKQDSKKFLKIMFSYNNKELIINETVPNRFSPKSPDKAHLNLHINSLELGDSAVYFCASSQDDVSGGLKNIQYFGAGTRLSVL.

The chain couples TRBV5-6 to TRBJ2-7; the D gene TCRdb calls, TRBD1, cannot be checked with no DNA. Germline loops: CDR1 SGHDT, CDR2 YYEEEE. The CDR3 runs to 15 residues. The CDR3 is CASSFTQVNPYEQYF.

J is TRBJ2-1 and V is TRBV6-2 or TRBV6-3. Germline V gene sequence: CDR1 MNHEY, CDR2 SVGEGT. CDR3 length equals 17 residues. CDR3 sequence reads: CASSYTLITSSYNEQFF.

The J gene is TRBJ2-2, the V gene TRBV4-3. This CDR3 contains 11 residues. Germline CDR1 reads LGHNA; CDR2 reads YSLEER. The chain's CDR3 is CASSATGELFF.

Here the CDR3 reads CASSRSSYSYEQYF. This rearrangement joins TRBV4-3 to TRBJ2-7; TCRdb's D gene call, TRBD2, goes unchecked for lack of DNA. CDR1 is LGHNA and CDR2 is YSLEER in the germline V gene. The CDR3 contains 14 residues.

The chain joins TRBV28 to TRBJ2-7; TCRdb designates TRBD1, a call that cannot be tested without DNA. CDR1 MDHEN and CDR2 SYDVKM come from the germline V gene. The length of the CDR3 is 13 residues. CDR3 residues: CATGTPGGNEQYF. Full variable domain (rest looked up from reference TRBV28 and TRBJ2-7): DVKVTQSSRYLVKRTGEKVFLECVQDMDHENMFWYRQDPGLGLRLIYFSYDVKMKEKGDIPEGYSVSREKKERFSLILESASTNQTSMYLCATGTPGGNEQYFGPGTRLTVT.

The gene calls are TRBV3-1 and TRBJ2-1; there is no DNA to check the TCRdb D call of TRBD1. CDR1 is LGHDT, CDR2 YNNKEL, per germline (reference sequence). This CDR3 has 16 residues. CDR3 in amino acids: CASSQEFGTGDNEQFF.

The CDR3 sequence: CASSLSSGGVLTYEQYF. The rearrangement joins TRBV7-2 to TRBJ2-7; TCRdb's D call of TRBD2 is untestable without DNA. Germline V gene sequence: CDR1 SGHTA, CDR2 FQGNSA. CDR3 size: 17 residues.

The rearrangement uses TRBV5-4 and TRBJ2-7; TCRdb outputs TRBD1, but without DNA this stays unchecked. CDR1 and CDR2 from the germline V gene are SGHNT and YYREEE (reference sequence). The CDR3 sequence is 15 residues long. CDR3 sequence: CASGGPGAHPDEQYF.

The gene calls are TRBV7-9 and TRBJ2-7; the D gene TCRdb calls, TRBD1, cannot be checked with no DNA. CDR1 is SEHNR, CDR2 FQNEAQ, per germline (reference sequence). The CDR3 spans 13 residues. The CDR3 spells CASRVAGHYEQYF.